These 32 T cell receptor beta chains were sequenced from one sample in a study of cytomegalovirus exposure and HLA in healthy donors. Libraries were prepared by immunoSEQ multiplex PCR; TCRdb keeps only in-frame clonotypes and omits some of them. Of more than 80,000 clones listed, about 96% are singletons. The specimen sequenced was PBMCs. The source is a woman in her late teens or twenties in good health and CMV-seronegative.

The gene calls are TRBV11-2 and TRBJ1-1; TRBD1 agrees at 10 bases. The ends lost 5 bases at V and 0 bases at J; junction bases unmatched: 12. The CDR3 sequence is 18 residues long. CDR1 is SGHAT and CDR2 is FQNNGV in the germline V gene. The CDR3 sequence: CASSPRTRGQGMNTEAFF. The DNA for the CDR3 is TGTGCCAGCAGCCCGAGAACGCGGGGACAGGGGATGAACACTGAAGCTTTCTTT.

This rearrangement joins TRBV5-1 to TRBJ2-5, with TRBD1 matching over 10 bases. The CDR3 has 14 amino acids. Per the germline V gene, CDR1 is SGHRS and CDR2 is YFSETQ. With 0 bases clipped from V and 4 bases from J, the junction kept 0 bases outside the gene matches. The CDR3 loop reads CASSLGTGGETQYF. The DNA for the CDR3 is TGCGCCAGCAGCTTGGGGACAGGGGGAGAGACCCAGTACTTC.

V is TRBV9 and J is TRBJ1-6, with a tentative D call TRBD1 (5 bases). The length of the CDR3 is 12 residues. Trimming took off 8 bases at V and 7 bases at J, with 10 bases between the two ends. Germline CDR1 and CDR2: SGDLS and YYNGEE. The CDR3 DNA follows: TGTGCCAGTCAGGGTGGGAATTCACCCCTCCACTTT. Protein: CASQGGNSPLHF.

The chain combines TRBV27 with TRBJ2-7; TRBD2 matches 9 bases. This CDR3 spans 17 amino acids. Unmatched junction bases numbered 14, after V lost 8 bases and J lost 0 bases. Germline CDR1 and CDR2: MNHEY and SMNVEV (reference sequence). CDR3 sequence reads: CASRGASGTSISYEQYF. The CDR3, as DNA: TGTGCCAGCCGAGGGGCTAGCGGGACCTCTATCTCCTACGAGCAGTACTTC.

Concerning this clone itself: Relative to the germline gene, one junction end is altered; a read error may explain this. The chain has TRBV9 and TRBJ2-7, with 7 bases identical to TRBD2. This CDR3 region has 13 residues. Germline V lookup: CDR1 SGDLS, CDR2 YYNGEE. CDR3 protein: CASSGSSSYEQYF. In nucleotides, the CDR3 is TGTGCCAGTAGCGGGTCCAGCTCCTACGAGCAGTACTTC. Full variable domain (remainder filled in from reference TRBV9 and TRBJ2-7): DSGVTQTPKHLITATGQRVTLRCSPRSGDLSVYWYQQSLDQGLQFLIQYYNGEERAKGNILERFSAQQFPDLHSELNLSSLELGDSALYFCASSGSSSYEQYFGPGTRLTVT.

The V and J genes are TRBV27 and TRBJ2-1, with TRBD2 matching over 11 bases. Losses at the gene ends were 6 bases for V and 5 bases for J; bases not matched to a gene: 6. This CDR3 spans 15 amino acids. Germline CDR1 MNHEY, CDR2 SMNVEV (reference sequence). DNA for the CDR3: TGTGCCAGCAGAGTACTAGCGGGAGACCACAATGAGCAGTTCTTC. Amino acids: CASRVLAGDHNEQFF.

The chain is built from TRBV21-1 and TRBJ2-6; the table's D call, TRBD1, was not checked against the DNA. TRBV21-1 is shown as a pseudogene. There are 16 residues in the CDR3. The CDR3 protein is CASRTGGLSGANVLTF. The CDR3 DNA is TGTGCCAGCAGGACAGGGGGCCTCTCTGGGGCCAACGTCCTGACTTTC.

V and J are TRBV12-5 and TRBJ1-1, with no clear D. V lost 6 bases, J lost 1 base, and 3 bases lay in between. Germline CDR1 reads LGHNT; CDR2 reads FRNRAP. CDR3 size: 11 residues. The CDR3 is CASGRNTEAFF. The CDR3 DNA is TGTGCTAGTGGGCGGAACACTGAAGCTTTCTTT.

The chain recombines TRBV11-2 with TRBJ2-1; TRBD2 matches at 9 bases. After removal of 7 bases from V and 7 bases from J, the junction contained 11 bases not matched to a gene. CDR3 length equals 15 residues. Germline-derived CDR1 and CDR2 are SGHAT and FQNNGV. CDR3 in DNA: TGTGCCAGCACAATTAGCGGGAGTTTTAGGAATGAGCAGTTCTTC. This sequence encodes CASTISGSFRNEQFF.

The V and J genes are TRBV19 and TRBJ2-5; a possible D gene is TRBD2 (5 bases). Trimming removed 1 base from V and 5 bases from J, with 14 bases in between. CDR1 is LNHDA, CDR2 SQIVND, per germline (reference sequence). The CDR3 length is 15 residues. CDR3 DNA sequence: TGTGCCAGTAGTATAGTCGAGGCGGGTCTGGAGACCCAGTACTTC. Translated, it gives CASSIVEAGLETQYF.

This chain links TRBV4-1 with TRBJ2-1, with D hard to call. Germline V gene data show CDR1 as MGHRA and CDR2 as YSYEKL. The germline V and J ends were trimmed by 5 bases and 9 bases, with 14 bases remaining between them. The CDR3 runs to 13 residues. CDR3 bases: TGCGCCAGCAGCTCTATAGTAACGGTTGAGCAGTTCTTC. Encoded protein: CASSSIVTVEQFF.

The V and J genes are TRBV5-1 and TRBJ2-1; the match to TRBD2 covers 14 bases. Unmatched junction bases numbered 11, after V lost 6 bases and J lost 12 bases. Germline values: CDR1 SGHRS, CDR2 YFSETQ. This CDR3 region has 15 residues. CDR3 region: CASTPGGTSGSSQFF. CDR3 sequence (DNA): TGCGCCAGCACCCCGGGCGGGACTAGCGGGAGTTCGCAGTTCTTC.

This clone was seen only once. The rearrangement joins TRBV19 to TRBJ1-4; D unresolved. The V end lost 6 bases, the J end lost 0 bases, and 8 bases lay between the germline ends. The CDR3 is 14 amino acids. Germline-derived CDR1 and CDR2 are LNHDA and SQIVND (reference sequence). Written as DNA, the CDR3 is TGTGCCAGTAGAGGAGTAGCAACTAATGAAAAACTGTTTTTT. This gives the protein CASRGVATNEKLFF.

On this clone itself: At one of its ends the junction is not consistent with the germline gene, which may arise from a read error. The chain couples TRBV15 to TRBJ1-1, with 9 nucleotides matching TRBD1. CDR3 length: 14 amino acids. Germline CDR1 LNHNV, CDR2 YYDKDF (reference sequence). The chain's CDR3 is CATSGDRGSAEAFF. The CDR3 DNA is TGTGCCACCAGCGGAGACAGGGGGTCCGCTGAAGCTTTCTTT. The whole variable domain, remainder taken from reference TRBV15 and TRBJ1-1, is DAMVIQNPRYQVTQFGKPVTLSCSQTLNHNVMYWYQQKSSQAPKLLFHYYDKDFNNEADTPDNFQSRRPNTSFCFLDIRSPGLGDTAMYLCATSGDRGSAEAFFGQGTRLTVV.

The rearrangement joins TRBV19 to TRBJ2-5; 11 positions match TRBD2. V lost 11 bases and J lost 4; bases outside the gene matches: 9. CDR1 LNHDA and CDR2 SQIVND come from the germline V gene (reference sequence). This CDR3 is 14 amino acids long. CDR3 coding DNA: TGTGCCGTAGACTCTGGACTAGCGGGAGAGACCCAGTACTTC. Translated, it gives CAVDSGLAGETQYF.

This chain connects TRBV13 to TRBJ2-3; D is possibly TRBD2 (6 bases). The CDR3 sequence is 16 residues long. V dropped 9 bases and J dropped 5 bases, with 24 bases sitting between them. Germline CDR1 PRHDT, CDR2 FYEKMQ (reference sequence). The CDR3 reads CASLLGAGSTGDTQYF. CDR3 bases: TGTGCCAGTCTCCTAGGGGCGGGGTCCACCGGAGATACGCAGTATTTT.

The DNA for the CDR3 is TGTGCCAGCAGCCCGACAGGGTCTCCCTTAACTAATGAAAAACTGTTTTTT. Amino acids: CASSPTGSPLTNEKLFF. The chain combines TRBV9 with TRBJ1-4; 7 nucleotides agree with TRBD1. V was pared by 4 bases and J by 1 base, with 10 bases of the junction left unmatched. This CDR3 region has 17 residues. Germline V gene sequence: CDR1 SGDLS, CDR2 YYNGEE.

The J gene is TRBJ1-1, the V gene TRBV9; D is undetermined. Trimming took off 1 base at V and 6 bases at J, with 13 bases between the two ends. The germline V gene has CDR1 SGDLS and CDR2 YYNGEE. The CDR3 covers 14 residues. CDR3 coding DNA: TGTGCCAGCAGCGTATTCACCGGGAGTGCTGAAGCTTTCTTT. This sequence encodes CASSVFTGSAEAFF.

This clone was detected only once. The V and J genes are TRBV9 and TRBJ2-5, with D possibly matching TRBD2 (5 bases). Germline CDR1 and CDR2: SGDLS and YYNGEE. This CDR3 is 15 amino acids long. The V gene lost 0 bases and the J gene lost 4 bases, with 13 bases spanning the gap. CDR3 DNA: TGTGCCAGCAGCGTAGACGCCGGCGGAGGAGAGACCCAGTACTTC. Encoded protein: CASSVDAGGGETQYF.

The rearrangement links TRBV21-1 to TRBJ1-5; TRBD1 is the table's D call, not checked against the DNA. TRBV21-1 is listed as a pseudogene. This CDR3 contains 18 residues. The CDR3 reads CASSKRTGPTLSNQPQHF. Written as DNA, the CDR3 is TGTGCCAGCAGCAAAAGGACAGGCCCGACTCTTAGCAATCAGCCCCAGCATTTT.

V usage is TRBV15 and J usage is TRBJ2-7; D remains ambiguous. The V gene lost 0 bases and the J gene lost 2 bases, with 5 bases spanning the gap. The CDR3 extends over 13 amino acids. The germline V gene encodes CDR1 LNHNV and CDR2 YYDKDF (reference sequence). CDR3: CATSRDPTYEQYF. The CDR3 DNA reads as TGTGCCACCAGCAGAGATCCCACCTACGAGCAGTACTTC.

The chain employs TRBV9 and TRBJ2-1; the match to TRBD2 covers 8 bases. In germline, CDR1 is SGDLS, CDR2 YYNGEE. Losses at the gene ends were 3 bases for V and 5 bases for J; bases not matched to a gene: 10. This CDR3 region has 16 residues. The CDR3: CASSAVDGRAHNEQFF. The CDR3 coding sequence is TGTGCCAGCAGCGCAGTTGACGGGAGGGCCCACAATGAGCAGTTCTTC.

This rearrangement joins TRBV10-2 to TRBJ2-7, with D tentatively TRBD2 (5 bases). This CDR3 is 15 amino acids long. Trimming took off 2 bases at V and 5 bases at J, with 16 bases between the two ends. The germline gives CDR1 WSHSY, CDR2 SAAADI. The CDR3 here is CASSEEVTTQDEQYF. The CDR3, as DNA: TGCGCCAGCAGTGAGGAGGTGACTACGCAGGACGAGCAGTACTTC.

The chain links TRBV28 to TRBJ1-4; the D gene is possibly TRBD1 (6 bases). The CDR3 runs to 12 residues. Trimming pared 4 bases from V and 8 bases from J, leaving 8 bases between. Per germline, CDR1 MDHEN and CDR2 SYDVKM. The CDR3: CASSSGGEKLFF. CDR3 sequence (DNA): TGTGCCAGCAGTTCGGGGGGCGAAAAACTGTTTTTT.

The gene calls are TRBV11-2 and TRBJ1-2, with a tentative D call TRBD1 (6 bases). The germline gives CDR1 SGHAT, CDR2 FQNNGV. Deletions cut 2 bases from V and 4 bases from J, with 14 bases between. This CDR3 has 15 amino acids. CDR3 sequence reads: CASSLSTGGPYGYTF. CDR3 nucleotide sequence: TGTGCCAGCAGCTTAAGTACGGGGGGCCCCTATGGCTACACCTTC.

This chain connects TRBV6-1 to TRBJ1-5, with D perhaps matching TRBD1 (6 bases). The CDR3 has 13 residues. The germline V gene has CDR1 MNHNS and CDR2 SASEGT. Trimming stripped 6 bases from V and 10 bases from J, with 16 bases between. CDR3 sequence reads: CASRPGESGPQHF. In DNA form, the CDR3 reads TGTGCCAGCAGGCCAGGGGAAAGCGGCCCCCAGCATTTT.

The V gene is TRBV30, the J gene TRBJ2-7; 7 bases align to TRBD2. The CDR3 is made up of 15 amino acids. With V trimmed by 5 bases and J by 3 bases, 13 bases remained unmatched. Germline values: CDR1 GTSNPN, CDR2 SVGIG (reference sequence). This chain's CDR3 is CAWELPGLTVYEQYF. CDR3 nucleotides: TGTGCCTGGGAGCTACCGGGACTAACAGTCTACGAGCAGTACTTC. The complete variable domain, with remaining parts taken from reference TRBV30 and TRBJ2-7, reads SQTIHQWPATLVQPVGSPLSLECTVEGTSNPNLYWYRQAAGRGLQLLFYSVGIGQISSEVPQNLSASRPQDRQFILSSKKLLLSDSGFYLCAWELPGLTVYEQYFGPGTRLTVT.

V and J are TRBV5-1 and TRBJ2-7, with 7 bases matching TRBD1. V shed 0 bases and J 4 bases; nucleotides not matched to a gene: 13. Germline CDR1 reads SGHRS; CDR2 reads YFSETQ. The CDR3 covers 17 residues. This CDR3 reads CASSLVGLGQDNYEQYF. The CDR3 region has the DNA TGCGCCAGCAGCTTGGTAGGGTTAGGACAGGATAATTACGAGCAGTACTTC.

This rearrangement joins TRBV6-1 to TRBJ2-7, with a weak D call TRBD2 (6 bases). Germline V gives CDR1 MNHNS, CDR2 SASEGT. The CDR3 is made up of 13 amino acids. Trimming cost V 6 bases and J 0 bases, with 9 bases left between them. In nucleotides, the CDR3 is TGTGCCAGCAGGCGGGACTTCTCCTACGAGCAGTACTTC. Translated: CASRRDFSYEQYF.

The chain carries TRBV14 and TRBJ2-1; TRBD1 might be the D (5 bases). Germline CDR1 is SGHDN and CDR2 is FVKESK. This CDR3 is built from 16 residues. V gave up 1 base and J gave up 5 bases, with 15 bases separating them. This chain's CDR3 is CASSQGGPAWNNEQFF. CDR3 DNA sequence: TGTGCCAGCAGCCAAGGGGGCCCAGCTTGGAACAATGAGCAGTTCTTC. Supplemented by reference TRBV14 and TRBJ2-1, the full variable domain reads EAGVTQFPSHSVIEKGQTVTLRCDPISGHDNLYWYRRVMGKEIKFLLHFVKESKQDESGMPNNRFLAERTGGTYSTLKVQPAELEDSGVYFCASSQGGPAWNNEQFFGPGTRLTVL.

In its sample, this clone was seen a few times. The chain combines TRBV7-9 with TRBJ2-7; D is possibly TRBD1 (6 bases). The CDR3 covers 13 residues. V was pared by 2 bases and J by 7 bases, with 12 bases between. Germline V gene lookup returns CDR1 SEHNR and CDR2 FQNEAQ (reference sequence). For the CDR3, the DNA is TGTGCCAGCAGCTTACAGGGGAACGTGGAGCAGTACTTC. Amino acid sequence: CASSLQGNVEQYF.

CDR3 in amino acids: CASLPGGAAYEQYF. CDR3 in DNA: TGTGCCAGCCTCCCGGGTGGGGCGGCCTACGAGCAGTACTTC. The chain recombines TRBV28 with TRBJ2-7; D possibly corresponds to TRBD1 (5 bases). V lost 8 bases and J 2 bases, leaving 16 bases between the germline ends. The germline CDR1 and CDR2 sequences are MDHEN and SYDVKM. This CDR3 has 14 residues.